Shown below are 31 T cell receptor beta chains from a single sample sequenced in a study of shared clonotypes between healthy human individuals. TCRdb's copy holds only in-frame clones and misses some; the assay was immunoSEQ multiplex PCR. Of 600,000 to 750,000 clones in the sample, roughly 72% were seen once. Sequenced sample: memory CD4+ T cells sorted from blood. Subset defined: CD45RA-negative fraction. The receptors shown here come from a woman aged 25-40 years in good health.

This clone was seen more than once but under ten times. The rearrangement joins TRBV5-1 to TRBJ2-3, with D hard to call. The V and J ends lost 6 bases and 0 bases respectively, with 11 bases between them. Per the germline V gene, CDR1 is SGHRS and CDR2 is YFSETQ. The CDR3 length is 14 residues. CDR3 in amino acids: CASTLGTSTDTQYF. DNA for the CDR3: TGCGCCAGCACCCTCGGAACTAGCACAGATACGCAGTATTTT.

The chain carries TRBV18 and TRBJ2-7, with TRBD1 matching 8 bases. The germline V gene has CDR1 KGHSH and CDR2 LQKENI. Trimming took 3 bases from V and 4 from J; bases not matched to a gene: 5. This CDR3 region has 14 residues. The CDR3 here is CASSPTGGIYEQYF. The CDR3 region has the DNA TGTGCCAGCTCACCTACAGGGGGGATATACGAGCAGTACTTC.

This clone came up a few times. The chain carries TRBV7-2 and TRBJ2-1; 11 bases line up with TRBD2. Trimming removed 1 base from V and 13 bases from J; junction bases left unmatched: 6. Germline values: CDR1 SGHTA, CDR2 FQGNSA. The length of the CDR3 is 14 residues. The CDR3 DNA sequence: TGTGCCAGCAGCTTAGGCCTAGCGGGAGGTCCACAGTTCTTC. Its protein is CASSLGLAGGPQFF. Full variable domain (rest looked up from reference TRBV7-2 and TRBJ2-1): GAGVSQSPSNKVTEKGKDVELRCDPISGHTALYWYRQSLGQGLEFLIYFQGNSAPDKSGLPSDRFSAERTGGSVSTLTIQRTQQEDSAVYLCASSLGLAGGPQFFGPGTRLTVL.

A single count supports this clone. The genes are TRBV7-2 and TRBJ2-1; D is unclear. Germline CDR1 reads SGHTA; CDR2 reads FQGNSA. This CDR3 spans 16 amino acids. V was cut by 0 bases and J by 7 bases, with 16 bases left in between. CDR3 amino acids: CASSLALSINGNEQFF. CDR3 DNA: TGTGCCAGCAGCTTAGCGCTCTCTATTAATGGGAATGAGCAGTTCTTC.

A few counts support this clone. This chain connects TRBV7-2 to TRBJ1-3; D not resolved. V was trimmed by 4 bases and J by 3 bases, leaving 7 bases between them. Germline assignment: CDR1 SGHTA and CDR2 FQGNSA. The CDR3 loop spans 13 amino acids. The CDR3 region is CASSSFGGNTIYF. CDR3 nucleotides: TGTGCCAGCAGCTCCTTCGGTGGAAACACCATATATTTT.

The chain recombines TRBV27 with TRBJ2-4; TRBD2 matches at 7 bases. This CDR3 comprises 15 residues. Germline V gene data show CDR1 as MNHEY and CDR2 as SMNVEV (reference sequence). Germline trimming cut 6 bases from V and 1 base from J; bases unmatched to any gene: 6. The CDR3 loop is CASRPLAAAKNIQYF. CDR3 DNA: TGTGCCAGCAGACCCCTAGCGGCCGCCAAAAACATTCAGTACTTC.

On this clone: Other nucleotide sequences from this sample produce the same CDR3. The V call is TRBV19, the J call TRBJ1-5; D call uncertain. Germline CDR1 is LNHDA and CDR2 is SQIVND (reference sequence). CDR3 length equals 15 residues. Trimming cost V 2 bases and J 2 bases, with 10 bases left between them. CDR3: CASSITGSGNQPQHF. The CDR3 coding sequence is TGTGCCAGTAGTATAACGGGTTCTGGCAATCAGCCCCAGCATTTT.

This chain joins TRBV20-1 and TRBJ2-1; TRBD2 matches at 8 bases. Trimming at V came to 5 bases and at J to 9 bases, leaving 3 bases not matched to a gene. Germline V CDR1 and CDR2: DFQATT, SNEGSKA (reference sequence). The CDR3 runs to 11 residues. This CDR3 is CSARTSTEQFF. CDR3 bases: TGCAGTGCTCGGACTAGCACTGAGCAGTTCTTC.

The rearrangement joins TRBV21-1 to TRBJ2-2; TRBD1, the D gene given by the table, was not confirmed from the DNA. TRBV21-1 is noted as a pseudogene. This CDR3 region has 14 residues. The CDR3 sequence is CASSLNRGTGELFF. The CDR3 coding sequence is TGTGCCAGCAGCTTGAACAGGGGCACCGGGGAGCTGTTTTTT.

The chain has TRBV11-1 and TRBJ1-1, with TRBD1 matching over 7 bases. The V gene's germline CDR1 is SGHAT and CDR2 FQDESV (reference sequence). This CDR3 comprises 14 residues. The ends lost 5 bases at V and 0 bases at J; junction bases unmatched: 3. The CDR3 region has the DNA TGTGCCAGCAGCCAGGGACAGCTGAACACTGAAGCTTTCTTT. This sequence encodes CASSQGQLNTEAFF.

The chain couples TRBV7-8 to TRBJ2-7; TRBD1 matches at 11 bases. CDR3 length: 16 amino acids. In germline, CDR1 is SGHVS, CDR2 FQNEAQ. J was trimmed by 2 bases and V by 5 bases; bases with no gene match: 8. In DNA, the CDR3 is TGTGCCAGCAGCCCCCCACCGGGACAGGGGGCCTACGAGCAGTACTTC. Its translation is CASSPPPGQGAYEQYF.

CDR3 bases: TGTGCCAGCAGCGGGACAGGGGGAGTAGAGACCCAGTACTTC. The encoded protein is CASSGTGGVETQYF. This chain uses TRBV6-6 with TRBJ2-5, with 11 bases matching TRBD1. The CDR3 consists of 14 residues. The V gene's germline CDR1 is MNHNY and CDR2 SVGAGI (reference sequence). J was trimmed by 4 bases and V by 6 bases; bases with no gene match: 4.

As concerns this clone: Possible read error: a much larger clone is one base away. This specimen includes other DNA sequences encoding the same CDR3. The chain links TRBV19 to TRBJ2-6; 11 bases line up with TRBD1. Per germline, CDR1 LNHDA and CDR2 SQIVND (reference sequence). The CDR3 loop spans 17 amino acids. V was pared by 3 bases and J by 1 base, with 2 bases of the junction left unmatched. CDR3 region: CASSIGQGASGANVLTF. The CDR3 coding sequence is TGTGCCAGTAGTATCGGACAGGGGGCTTCTGGGGCCAACGTCCTGACTTTC.

This chain uses TRBV7-6 with TRBJ2-2; D is unclear. Germline CDR1 SGHVS, CDR2 FNYEAQ. V lost 1 base to trimming and J lost 0 bases, with 9 bases between them. This CDR3 is built from 16 residues. The CDR3 region is CASSLDGFANTGELFF. The CDR3 bases are TGTGCCAGCAGCTTAGACGGGTTCGCGAACACCGGGGAGCTGTTTTTT.

The genes are TRBV7-2 and TRBJ2-1; D unresolved. The CDR3 loop spans 14 amino acids. In germline, CDR1 is SGHTA, CDR2 FQGNSA. V was clipped by 6 bases and J by 10 bases, with 19 bases between them. The CDR3 here is CASSAGLGIPEQFF. In nucleotides, the CDR3 is TGTGCCAGCAGTGCAGGCTTAGGTATACCCGAGCAGTTCTTC. Full variable domain (outside the CDR3, taken from reference TRBV7-2 and TRBJ2-1): GAGVSQSPSNKVTEKGKDVELRCDPISGHTALYWYRQSLGQGLEFLIYFQGNSAPDKSGLPSDRFSAERTGGSVSTLTIQRTQQEDSAVYLCASSAGLGIPEQFFGPGTRLTVL.

The V call is TRBV19, the J call TRBJ2-1; 13 bases fit TRBD2. Germline loops: CDR1 LNHDA, CDR2 SQIVND (reference sequence). The CDR3 contains 16 residues. The V and J ends lost 5 bases and 9 bases, in that order; junction bases with no gene match: 10. The CDR3 loop reads CASSLWTSGRIGEQFF. The CDR3 DNA sequence: TGTGCCAGTAGTTTGTGGACTAGCGGGAGAATAGGTGAGCAGTTCTTC.

J is TRBJ1-5 and V is TRBV7-2; D not certain. The V gene lost 2 bases and the J gene lost 7 bases, with 12 bases spanning the gap. Looked up from germline, CDR1 is SGHTA and CDR2 is FQGNSA. This CDR3 contains 14 residues. In DNA form, the CDR3 reads TGTGCCAGCAGCTTAACATGGCAAACGCAGCCCCAGCATTTT. It encodes CASSLTWQTQPQHF.

The chain couples TRBV7-7 to TRBJ1-3; D uncertain. The V end lost 11 bases, the J end lost 0 bases, and 14 bases lay between the germline ends. Germline V CDR1 and CDR2: SSHAT, FNYEAQ (reference sequence). The CDR3 spans 14 residues. CDR3 region: CAGPQPDSGNTIYF. In DNA form, the CDR3 reads TGTGCCGGACCCCAGCCGGACTCTGGAAACACCATATATTTT. Full variable domain (missing parts from reference TRBV7-7 and TRBJ1-3): GAGVSQSPRYKVTKRGQDVTLRCDPISSHATLYWYQQALGQGPEFLTYFNYEAQPDKSGLPSDRFSAERPEGSISTLTIQRTEQRDSAMYRCAGPQPDSGNTIYFGEGSWLTVV.

The rearrangement uses TRBV7-2 and TRBJ1-5; tentative D call: TRBD1 (5 bases). V was clipped by 1 base and J by 4 bases, with 11 bases between them. Looked up from germline, CDR1 is SGHTA and CDR2 is FQGNSA. The CDR3 extends over 15 amino acids. This CDR3 is CASSLGQTANQPQHF. The CDR3, as DNA: TGTGCCAGCAGCTTAGGACAGACAGCAAATCAGCCCCAGCATTTT.

This chain connects TRBV5-1 to TRBJ2-2; weak D call: TRBD1 (6 bases). The germline V gene encodes CDR1 SGHRS and CDR2 YFSETQ. The V and J ends lost 2 bases and 4 bases respectively, with 15 bases between them. The CDR3 runs to 16 residues. CDR3: CASSFAGAKGTGELFF. The DNA for the CDR3 is TGCGCCAGCAGCTTTGCAGGGGCCAAGGGCACCGGGGAGCTGTTTTTT. Based on the CDR3 plus reference TRBV5-1 and TRBJ2-2, the full variable domain is KAGVTQTPRYLIKTRGQQVTLSCSPISGHRSVSWYQQTPGQGLQFLFEYFSETQRNKGNFPGRFSGRQFSNSRSEMNVSTLELGDSALYLCASSFAGAKGTGELFFGEGSRLTVL.

The chain joins TRBV19 to TRBJ1-4; 9 bases are a match to TRBD1. After removal of 3 bases from V and 7 bases from J, the junction contained 9 bases not matched to a gene. The V gene's germline CDR1 is LNHDA and CDR2 SQIVND (reference sequence). This CDR3 has 16 amino acids. CDR3 loop: CASSMPAGTGTEKLFF. CDR3 DNA: TGTGCCAGTAGTATGCCCGCCGGGACAGGGACTGAAAAACTGTTTTTT. The variable domain in full, with the rest retrieved from reference TRBV19 and TRBJ1-4, is DGGITQSPKYLFRKEGQNVTLSCEQNLNHDAMYWYRQDPGQGLRLIYYSQIVNDFQKGDIAEGYSVSREKKESFPLTVTSAQKNPTAFYLCASSMPAGTGTEKLFFGSGTQLSVL.

The V gene is TRBV27, the J gene TRBJ2-1, with 9 bases aligning to TRBD2. With 3 bases clipped from V and 0 bases from J, the junction kept 15 bases outside the gene matches. This CDR3 comprises 20 residues. Germline assignment: CDR1 MNHEY and CDR2 SMNVEV (reference sequence). Here the CDR3 DNA reads TGTGCCAGCAGTTTCTCGATAGGACTAGCGACCGCCTTCTCCTACAATGAGCAGTTCTTC. Translated, it gives CASSFSIGLATAFSYNEQFF.

The J gene is TRBJ2-7, the V gene TRBV5-1; maybe TRBD2 (7 bases). Germline assignment: CDR1 SGHRS and CDR2 YFSETQ. Trimming stripped 0 bases from V and 4 bases from J, with 14 bases between. The CDR3 loop spans 15 amino acids. CDR3 sequence: CASSLEQGGYYEQYF. CDR3 DNA sequence: TGCGCCAGCAGCTTGGAACAGGGAGGGTATTACGAGCAGTACTTC.

In nucleotides, the CDR3 is TGTGCCAGCAGTTTCCTAGGGGAAGGGAATTCACCCCTCCACTTT. It encodes CASSFLGEGNSPLHF. This chain links TRBV27 with TRBJ1-6; D perhaps matches TRBD1 (5 bases). Germline CDR1 is MNHEY and CDR2 is SMNVEV (reference sequence). The CDR3 is made up of 15 amino acids. V lost 3 bases, J lost 7 bases, and 13 bases lay in between.

The genes are TRBV13 and TRBJ1-1, with D tentatively TRBD1 (6 bases). CDR3 length: 12 residues. Deletions cut 4 bases from V and 11 bases from J, with 14 bases between. The V gene's germline CDR1 is PRHDT and CDR2 FYEKMQ (reference sequence). The CDR3 nucleotides read TGTGCCAGCAGCTACGGGGGCCGAGGGGCTTTCTTT. Translated: CASSYGGRGAFF.

This clone was detected a few times. Other DNA sequences from this sample encode an identical CDR3 as well. The V call is TRBV2, the J call TRBJ1-5; TRBD1 is a possible D gene (5 bases). Germline CDR1 reads SNHLY; CDR2 reads FYNNEI. The V and J ends lost 5 bases and 0 bases respectively, with 5 bases between them. This CDR3 is built from 13 residues. The CDR3 DNA follows: TGTGCCAGCAGTACAGGTAGCAATCAGCCCCAGCATTTT. Encoded protein: CASSTGSNQPQHF.

This clone was counted once. This chain uses TRBV7-9 with TRBJ1-2; no clear D gene. The CDR3 totals 14 residues. Germline V gene lookup returns CDR1 SEHNR and CDR2 FQNEAQ (reference sequence). The germline V and J ends were trimmed by 1 base and 4 bases, with 10 bases remaining between them. The CDR3 bases are TGTGCCAGCAGCTTAGTTGGTGGAACCTATGGCTACACCTTC. It encodes CASSLVGGTYGYTF.

In this sample, this clone turned up once. The chain has TRBV15 and TRBJ2-2; 9 bases fit TRBD1. This CDR3 has 16 amino acids. The V and J ends lost 3 bases and 0 bases, in that order; junction bases with no gene match: 2. Germline assignment: CDR1 LNHNV and CDR2 YYDKDF (reference sequence). This chain's CDR3 is CATSRGTGPNTGELFF. For the CDR3, the DNA is TGTGCCACCAGCAGGGGGACAGGGCCGAACACCGGGGAGCTGTTTTTT.

The V call is TRBV7-9, the J call TRBJ2-7, with TRBD1 matching over 8 bases. V shed 8 bases and J 5 bases; nucleotides not matched to a gene: 11. The CDR3 is 14 residues long. CDR1 is SEHNR and CDR2 is FQNEAQ in the germline V gene (reference sequence). The CDR3 spells CASFTSGQVDEQYF. The CDR3 DNA reads TGTGCCAGCTTTACCTCGGGACAGGTTGACGAGCAGTACTTC.

This clone has only a few counts. Other DNA variants within this sample encode the same CDR3. The rearrangement uses TRBV6-6 and TRBJ2-5, with no clear D. The CDR3 is made up of 12 amino acids. Germline lookup yields CDR1 MNHNY and CDR2 SVGAGI (reference sequence). Trimming pared 8 bases from V and 1 base from J, leaving 8 bases between. The CDR3 nucleotides are TGTGCCAGCTCTATGGGCCAAGAGACCCAGTACTTC. Translated, it gives CASSMGQETQYF.

The rearrangement uses TRBV28 and TRBJ2-1; D remains ambiguous. There are 13 residues in the CDR3. V was cut by 5 bases and J by 3 bases, with 8 bases left in between. Germline V gene data show CDR1 as MDHEN and CDR2 as SYDVKM. The DNA for the CDR3 is TGTGCCAGCAGTACCTCCGTCTACAATGAGCAGTTCTTC. Its translation is CASSTSVYNEQFF.